The 6 T cell receptor beta chains below were found in one sample sequenced in a study of blood T cell repertoires in COVID-19. Sequencing used immunoSEQ multiplex PCR; TCRdb keeps in-frame clones, though not all of them. This table has 100,000 to 150,000 clones, around 87% appearing once. Sequenced material: peripheral blood. These receptors were obtained from a man between 50 and 59 years old with active COVID-19.

The chain combines TRBV18 with TRBJ2-3; 7 nucleotides line up with TRBD1. CDR3 length equals 14 residues. Germline CDR1 KGHSH, CDR2 LQKENI. V was clipped by 3 bases and J by 3 bases; unmatched bases: 3. The CDR3 here is CASSPPTGTDTQYF. The CDR3 DNA follows: TGTGCCAGCTCACCCCCGACAGGGACAGATACGCAGTATTTT.

V gene TRBV6-5 combines with J gene TRBJ2-3; TRBD2 matches at 10 bases. J lost 5 bases, V lost 10 bases, and 6 bases had no gene match. Germline V gives CDR1 MNHEY, CDR2 SVGAGI. The CDR3 spans 13 residues. The CDR3 bases are TGTGCCATCCGACTAGCGGGCCGAGATACGCAGTATTTT. This translates into CAIRLAGRDTQYF.

CDR3 protein: CAISGGQRPDTF. CDR3 nucleotide sequence: TGTGCCATCAGTGGCGGACAGCGGCCTGACACCTTC. The J gene is TRBJ1-2, the V gene TRBV10-3; possible D gene TRBD1, 6 bases. This CDR3 is built from 12 residues. The germline gives CDR1 ENHRY, CDR2 SYGVKD. Trimming left V 4 bases short and J 12 bases short, with 15 bases between.

The chain carries TRBV13 and TRBJ2-5; TRBD2 agrees at 7 bases. Germline CDR1 PRHDT, CDR2 FYEKMQ (reference sequence). This CDR3 has 14 amino acids. V was clipped by 0 bases and J by 7 bases; unmatched bases: 5. For the CDR3, the DNA is TGTGCCAGCAGCTTAGGCAGACTAGCCGGGACCCAGTACTTC. Translation gives CASSLGRLAGTQYF.

This clone was detected once. The genes are TRBV30 and TRBJ2-7; 8 bases are a match to TRBD1. V gave up 5 bases and J gave up 6 bases; unmatched junction bases: 6. Germline V gene data show CDR1 as GTSNPN and CDR2 as SVGIG (reference sequence). This CDR3 comprises 12 residues. The CDR3 here is CAWGQGGREQYF. The CDR3 DNA follows: TGTGCCTGGGGACAGGGTGGGCGCGAGCAGTACTTC. The complete variable domain, with remaining parts taken from reference TRBV30 and TRBJ2-7, reads SQTIHQWPATLVQPVGSPLSLECTVEGTSNPNLYWYRQAAGRGLQLLFYSVGIGQISSEVPQNLSASRPQDRQFILSSKKLLLSDSGFYLCAWGQGGREQYFGPGTRLTVT.

In this sample, this clone turned up once. The chain links TRBV4-1 to TRBJ2-1; TRBD2 matches 9 bases. Germline loops: CDR1 MGHRA, CDR2 YSYEKL. Trimming at V came to 1 base and at J to 4 bases, leaving 11 bases not matched to a gene. The CDR3 has 18 residues. The CDR3 nucleotides read TGCGCCAGCAGCCAAGGCGGCGGGGGGGGCCCCTGGTACAATGAGCAGTTCTTC. Its protein is CASSQGGGGGPWYNEQFF.